This record concerns one TCR beta chain sequence. Clones were sequenced by immunoSEQ multiplex PCR, and TCRdb holds only the in-frame ones, with some missing. The data hold 210,000 or so clones, with approximately 87% observed a single time. The sample belongs to a study of blood T cell repertoires in COVID-19. For the study at large: PBMCs, B-cell-depleted T cells, or T cells were the source of the cDNA or gDNA that made up the material.

V lost 6 bases to trimming and J lost 3 bases; unmatched junction nucleotides: 6. Per the germline V gene, CDR1 is MGHDK and CDR2 is SYGVNS. The CDR3 length is 14 residues. The genes are TRBV25-1 and TRBJ2-7, with 9 nucleotides matching TRBD1. The receptor was derived from a woman in her forties or fifties with acute or convalescent COVID-19. Sequencing was done on a sample of peripheral blood. CDR3 DNA: TGTGCCAGCAGCCAGCCGGGACAGGGCTACGAGCAGTACTTC. Its protein product is CASSQPGQGYEQYF.